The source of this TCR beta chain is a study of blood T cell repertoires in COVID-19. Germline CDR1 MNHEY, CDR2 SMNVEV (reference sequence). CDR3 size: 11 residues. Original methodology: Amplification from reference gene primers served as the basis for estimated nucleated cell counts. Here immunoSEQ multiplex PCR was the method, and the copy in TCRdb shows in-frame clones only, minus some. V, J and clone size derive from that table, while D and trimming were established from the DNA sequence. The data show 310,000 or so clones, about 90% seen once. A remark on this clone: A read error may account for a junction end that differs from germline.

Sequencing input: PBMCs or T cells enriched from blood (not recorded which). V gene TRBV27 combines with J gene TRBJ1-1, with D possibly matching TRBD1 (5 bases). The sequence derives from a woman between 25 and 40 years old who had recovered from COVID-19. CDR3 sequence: CASSGAEGYLF. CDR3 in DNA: TGTGCCAGCAGTGGGGCAGAAGGATATCTTTTT.